Listed below are T cell receptor beta chains from one sample, sequenced in a study of blood T cell repertoires in COVID-19. This table comes from immunoSEQ multiplex PCR, and its TCRdb copy is limited to in-frame clones, with some not included. The data show roughly 58,000 clones, with under 80% seen just once and 51% held by the top ten. Sequenced sample: PBMCs or T cells enriched from blood (not recorded which). These receptor sequences come from a woman aged 60-70 years who had been exposed to COVID-19. The CDR3 runs from the conserved cysteine through the conserved F or W. The D gene is left open where the match is weak. Clone size appears in some rows only: once, few, many, or a class for an expanded clone.

d_gene | j_gene | abundance | v_gene | CDR3nt | CDR3aa
TRBD2 | TRBJ2-2 | - | TRBV27 | TGTGCCAGCACGGGACTAGCGGGAACGGACGGGGAGCTGTTTTTT | CASTGLAGTDGELFF
TRBD2 | TRBJ2-5 | once | TRBV5-1 | TGCGCCAGCAGCTCTCTGACGGGAGGCCAAGAGACCCAGTACTTC | CASSSLTGGQETQYF
- | TRBJ1-5 | few | TRBV6-1 | TGTGCCAGCAGTGAAGCGGAGAGACCGGGCAATCAGCCCCAGCATTTT | CASSEAERPGNQPQHF
- | TRBJ2-1 | - | TRBV5-1 | TGCGCCAGCAGCGCGGACTTTAATGAGCAGTTCTTC | CASSADFNEQFF
- | TRBJ2-2 | - | TRBV28 | TGTGCCAGCAGTCCCGGGACACCAAGAGCGAACACCGGGGAGCTGTTTTTT | CASSPGTPRANTGELFF
TRBD2 | TRBJ2-5 | - | TRBV7-3 | TGTGCCAGCAGCTTAAGGCCAGCGGGGGATGCAGAGACCCAGTACTTC | CASSLRPAGDAETQYF
- | TRBJ1-1 | - | TRBV28 | TGTGCCAGCAGTTCCCCTTCGGAGGCTTTCTTT | CASSSPSEAFF
- | TRBJ2-1 | - | TRBV15 | TGTGCCACCAGCAGAGATCTTAGCGTCCTATCTTCCTACAATGAGCAGTTCTTC | CATSRDLSVLSSYNEQFF
- | TRBJ2-7 | - | TRBV30 | TGTGCCTGGGAAGAAAGTACCGGGGCCTACGAGCAGTACTTC | CAWEESTGAYEQYF
- | TRBJ1-5 | - | TRBV28 | TGTGCCAGCTCTAACTTGGACAGTCTGGATCAGCCCCAGCATTTT | CASSNLDSLDQPQHF
- | TRBJ2-2 | - | TRBV11-1 | TGTGCCAGCAGCGGAGGGATTTCCGGGGAGCTGTTTTTT | CASSGGISGELFF
TRBD1 | TRBJ1-6 | - | TRBV9 | TGTGCCAGCAGCGCCGGGACAGGGGTTAATTCACCCCTCCACTTT | CASSAGTGVNSPLHF
TRBD1 | TRBJ1-1 | few | TRBV19 | TGTGCCAGTAGTATGGGACAGGGGTGGAACACTGAAGCTTTCTTT | CASSMGQGWNTEAFF
- | TRBJ1-2 | - | TRBV3-1/TRBV3-2 | TGTGCCAGCAGCCTTGGCGGCGGGATCGGCTACACCTTC | CASSLGGGIGYTF
TRBD1 | TRBJ2-1 | - | TRBV5-1 | TGCGCCAGCAGCTTGGATGGGGACAGAAACAATGAGCAGTTCTTC | CASSLDGDRNNEQFF
TRBD1 | TRBJ1-2 | - | TRBV19 | TGTGCCAGTAGCCCGGACAGGGCCGGCTACACCTTC | CASSPDRAGYTF